What follows are 14 T cell receptor beta chains derived from one specimen sequenced in a study of blood T cell repertoires in COVID-19. Only in-frame clones appear in the TCRdb table, and some are missing; sequencing was by immunoSEQ multiplex PCR. The sample has approximately 400,000 clones; about four fifths are singletons. Sequences were obtained from peripheral blood. These receptors originate from a human donor with acute or convalescent COVID-19. The donor label of this sample is uncertain.

V is TRBV18 and J is TRBJ1-2; a weak D match, TRBD1 (6 bases). CDR1 KGHSH and CDR2 LQKENI come from the germline V gene. The CDR3 length is 13 residues. V shed 6 bases and J shed 4 bases, with 12 bases lying between them. The CDR3 bases are TGTGCCAGCTCTCCGGGACACAGCTATGGCTACACCTTC. Its translation is CASSPGHSYGYTF. The full variable domain, in which reference TRBV18 and TRBJ1-2 provide the parts outside the CDR3, is NAGVMQNPRHLVRRRGQEARLRCSPMKGHSHVYWYRQLPEEGLKFMVYLQKENIIDESGMPKERFSAEFPKEGPSILRIQQVVRGDSAAYFCASSPGHSYGYTFGSGTRLTVV.

For the CDR3, the DNA is TGCGCCAGCAACAGGGTGAGTAAAGAGCAGTACTTC. Protein sequence: CASNRVSKEQYF. The chain has TRBV23-1 and TRBJ2-7; a possible D gene is TRBD1 (6 bases). TRBV23-1 is marked as an open reading frame, function uncertain. This CDR3 spans 12 amino acids. Trimming pared 7 bases from V and 7 bases from J, leaving 14 bases between.

The chain has TRBV5-8 and TRBJ1-1; 7 bases are shared with TRBD1. This CDR3 is built from 12 residues. Trimming cost V 9 bases and J 5 bases; bases outside gene matches: 7. Looked up from germline, CDR1 is SGHTS and CDR2 is YDEGEE. DNA for the CDR3: TGTGCCACCCGGACAGGAGGGACTGAAGCTTTCTTT. Amino acid sequence: CATRTGGTEAFF.

Comments on this clone: Distinct nucleotide sequences in the sample also encode this CDR3. The chain is built from TRBV28 and TRBJ1-4; no clear D. Germline CDR1 is MDHEN and CDR2 is SYDVKM. Trimming pared 1 base from V and 7 bases from J, leaving 10 bases between. The CDR3 totals 14 residues. CDR3: CASSLLGRGEKLFF. DNA for the CDR3: TGTGCCAGCAGTTTATTGGGTCGAGGTGAAAAACTGTTTTTT.

This clone was seen a handful of times. CDR3 loop: CASSPRIGSGTGELFF. CDR3 sequence (DNA): TGTGCCAGCTCACCACGTATCGGGAGTGGCACCGGGGAGCTGTTTTTT. The chain combines TRBV18 with TRBJ2-2; D possibly corresponds to TRBD2 (6 bases). This CDR3 is built from 16 residues. V was trimmed by 1 base and J by 4 bases, leaving 13 bases between them. CDR1 KGHSH and CDR2 LQKENI come from the germline V gene.

This chain joins TRBV4-1 and TRBJ1-5; D is perhaps TRBD1 (6 bases). The CDR3 has 16 amino acids. Trimming took 1 base from V and 2 from J, leaving 12 bases between them. Germline CDR1 MGHRA, CDR2 YSYEKL. DNA for the CDR3: TGCGCCAGCAGCCAAGTTGTGGGGGCAGGCAATCAGCCCCAGCATTTT. Protein sequence: CASSQVVGAGNQPQHF.

This chain joins TRBV18 and TRBJ1-1; D is unclear. CDR1 KGHSH and CDR2 LQKENI come from the germline V gene. V lost 2 bases to trimming and J lost 6 bases, with 10 bases between them. This CDR3 is 13 amino acids long. CDR3 sequence: CASSPTTYAEAFF. The CDR3 bases are TGTGCCAGCTCACCAACAACGTACGCTGAAGCTTTCTTT.

This clone was recorded once. J is TRBJ2-4 and V is TRBV5-6; maybe TRBD2 (5 bases). V was trimmed by 0 bases and J by 3 bases, leaving 7 bases between them. The CDR3 extends over 14 amino acids. Per germline, CDR1 SGHDT and CDR2 YYEEEE. As DNA, the CDR3 is TGTGCCAGCAGCTTGGTGGGAGTCAAAAACATTCAGTACTTC. Protein: CASSLVGVKNIQYF.

The rearrangement links TRBV19 to TRBJ1-1, with 7 bases aligning to TRBD1. The junction had 2 bases not matched to a gene; V was cut back by 0 bases and J by 1 base. The germline gives CDR1 LNHDA, CDR2 SQIVND (reference sequence). This CDR3 spans 15 amino acids. The CDR3 DNA follows: TGTGCCAGTAGTATAGATCCAGGGGGGAACACTGAAGCTTTCTTT. Encoded protein: CASSIDPGGNTEAFF. The complete variable domain, with remaining parts taken from reference TRBV19 and TRBJ1-1, reads DGGITQSPKYLFRKEGQNVTLSCEQNLNHDAMYWYRQDPGQGLRLIYYSQIVNDFQKGDIAEGYSVSREKKESFPLTVTSAQKNPTAFYLCASSIDPGGNTEAFFGQGTRLTVV.

The chain links TRBV6-1 to TRBJ1-5, with a possible D match to TRBD1 (5 bases). Per the germline V gene, CDR1 is MNHNS and CDR2 is SASEGT. V was cut by 2 bases and J by 4 bases, with 9 bases left in between. The CDR3 spans 14 residues. The CDR3 region has the DNA TGTGCCAGCAGTGAATATGGGGCTAATCAGCCCCAGCATTTT. Amino acids: CASSEYGANQPQHF.

V gene TRBV10-2 combines with J gene TRBJ1-1; TRBD1 aligns across 7 bases. This CDR3 is 14 amino acids long. Germline V gene lookup returns CDR1 WSHSY and CDR2 SAAADI. J gave up 0 bases and V 8 bases, and 6 bases lay outside the gene matches. The CDR3 DNA is TGCGCCAGCGGGGACAGCCCCATGAACACTGAAGCTTTCTTT. This translates into CASGDSPMNTEAFF.

This chain joins TRBV10-2 and TRBJ2-1, with D uncertain. This CDR3 region has 13 residues. CDR1 and CDR2 (germline): WSHSY, SAAADI. V lost 4 bases and J lost 10, with 14 bases in between. CDR3 nucleotide sequence: TGCGCCAGCAGTGGCTTCACTTCGCGGGAGCAGTTCTTC. It codes for CASSGFTSREQFF.

The chain couples TRBV27 to TRBJ2-7; tentative D call: TRBD2 (6 bases). V lost 3 bases to trimming and J lost 7 bases, with 16 bases between them. Looked up from germline, CDR1 is MNHEY and CDR2 is SMNVEV (reference sequence). This CDR3 has 14 residues. The CDR3 sequence is CASSFISGSGEQYF. The CDR3 bases are TGTGCCAGCAGTTTTATTAGCGGTTCGGGAGAGCAGTACTTC.

The chain has TRBV4-1 and TRBJ1-6; no definite D call. This CDR3 is built from 15 residues. The germline gives CDR1 MGHRA, CDR2 YSYEKL. Trimming stripped 1 base from V and 0 bases from J, with 4 bases between. This chain's CDR3 is CASSQGSSYNSPLHF. The DNA for the CDR3 is TGCGCCAGCAGCCAAGGGAGCTCCTATAATTCACCCCTCCACTTT.